This T cell receptor beta chain emerged from a study of identical twins. Using its own MiXCR run on the 5' RACE reads, TCRdb lists one record per CDR3 protein. The sample lists roughly 1,500,000 distinct CDR3 sequences, roughly 35% occurring once. Study-level results: Invariant MAIT and iNKT cells could partly confound zero-insertion analyses.

CDR1 is SGHRS, CDR2 YFSETQ, per germline. The CDR3 is 15 residues long. With regard to this clonotype: What it recognizes is unknown. It may be a read error: a sequence one base away is much more abundant.

The V gene is TRBV5-1, the J gene TRBJ2-1; D is unclear. Sequencing was carried out using cord blood. The receptor was derived from a newborn girl in good health. This CDR3 reads CASSGVLSSYSEQFF. The CDR3 DNA sequence: TGCGCCAGCAGCGGCGTCCTAAGCTCCTACAGTGAGCAGTTCTTC.